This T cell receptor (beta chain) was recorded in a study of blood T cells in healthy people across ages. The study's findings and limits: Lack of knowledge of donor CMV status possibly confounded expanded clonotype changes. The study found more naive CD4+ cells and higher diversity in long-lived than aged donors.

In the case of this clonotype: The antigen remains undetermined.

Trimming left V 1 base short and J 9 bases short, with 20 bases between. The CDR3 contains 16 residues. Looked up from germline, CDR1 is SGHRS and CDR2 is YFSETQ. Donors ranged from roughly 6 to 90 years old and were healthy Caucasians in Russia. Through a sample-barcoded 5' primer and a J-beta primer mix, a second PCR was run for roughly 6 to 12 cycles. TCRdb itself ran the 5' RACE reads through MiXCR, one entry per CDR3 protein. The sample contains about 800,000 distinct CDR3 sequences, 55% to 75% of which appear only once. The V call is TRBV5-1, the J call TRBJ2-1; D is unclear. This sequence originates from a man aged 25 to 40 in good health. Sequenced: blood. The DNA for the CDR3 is TGCGCCAGCAGCTTGAGGCCTACCTCTACGGATGGTGAGCAGTTCTTC. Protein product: CASSLRPTSTDGEQFF.